One sample yielded the 28 T cell receptor beta chains listed below, sequenced in a study of monozygotic twins with cystic fibrosis. Using immunoSEQ multiplex PCR, the repertoire was profiled, and TCRdb retains in-frame clones only, with some absent. The sample carries approximately 27,000 clones, around nine tenths recorded once. Input material: blood. The receptors stem from a girl aged 2-10 years with cystic fibrosis.

The chain couples TRBV19 to TRBJ1-2, with a tentative D call TRBD1 (5 bases). V lost 4 bases and J 4 bases, leaving 13 bases between the germline ends. This CDR3 region has 14 residues. Germline CDR1 LNHDA, CDR2 SQIVND (reference sequence). For the CDR3, the DNA is TGTGCCAGTAGTACAGACAGATCCTCCTATGGCTACACCTTC. This translates into CASSTDRSSYGYTF.

The chain is built from TRBV7-9 and TRBJ1-2, with a weak D call TRBD1 (6 bases). Trimming removed 0 bases from V and 7 bases from J, with 24 bases in between. Germline V CDR1 and CDR2: SEHNR, FQNEAQ (reference sequence). CDR3 length equals 18 residues. DNA of the CDR3: TGTGCCAGCAGCTTAGCGGGGACACGGCTCTGGCAACTGGGTGGCTACACCTTC. Its protein product is CASSLAGTRLWQLGGYTF. Supplemented by reference TRBV7-9 and TRBJ1-2, the full variable domain reads DTGVSQNPRHKITKRGQNVTFRCDPISEHNRLYWYRQTLGQGPEFLTYFQNEAQLEKSRLLSDRFSAERPKGSFSTLEIQRTEQGDSAMYLCASSLAGTRLWQLGGYTFGSGTRLTVV.

V gene TRBV10-3 combines with J gene TRBJ2-3; 11 bases align to TRBD2. V shed 6 bases, J shed 6 bases, and the junction held 5 bases outside the gene matches. CDR1 is ENHRY and CDR2 is SYGVKD in the germline V gene. The CDR3 consists of 14 residues. In DNA, the CDR3 is TGTGCCATCAGAACTAGCGGGGGTGGTGATACGCAGTATTTT. The encoded protein is CAIRTSGGGDTQYF.

The chain employs TRBV7-9 and TRBJ1-1; D is perhaps TRBD1 (5 bases). V lost 4 bases, J lost 0 bases, and 12 bases lay in between. The germline gives CDR1 SEHNR, CDR2 FQNEAQ (reference sequence). The CDR3 runs 15 residues. CDR3 in amino acids: CASSSWGSLNTEAFF. The DNA of the CDR3 is TGTGCCAGCAGCTCTTGGGGGAGTTTGAACACTGAAGCTTTCTTT.

As concerns this clone: Other DNA variants within this sample encode the same CDR3. The rearrangement uses TRBV30 and TRBJ1-4; D is unclear. The CDR3 is 14 residues long. The V end lost 4 bases, the J end lost 7 bases, and 16 bases lay between the germline ends. CDR1 is GTSNPN, CDR2 SVGIG, per germline (reference sequence). As DNA, the CDR3 is TGTGCCTGGAACAGAGACCGGGGTTCTGAAAAACTGTTTTTT. This gives the protein CAWNRDRGSEKLFF. The variable domain in full, with the rest retrieved from reference TRBV30 and TRBJ1-4, is SQTIHQWPATLVQPVGSPLSLECTVEGTSNPNLYWYRQAAGRGLQLLFYSVGIGQISSEVPQNLSASRPQDRQFILSSKKLLLSDSGFYLCAWNRDRGSEKLFFGSGTQLSVL.

The CDR3 DNA follows: TGCGCCAGCAGCTTGTCTTCAACTAATGAAAAACTGTTTTTT. It codes for CASSLSSTNEKLFF. This sequence joins TRBV5-1 and TRBJ1-4; D is unresolved. The V end lost 1 base, the J end lost 0 bases, and 4 bases lay between the germline ends. This CDR3 spans 14 amino acids. From germline, CDR1 is SGHRS and CDR2 YFSETQ.

The V and J genes are TRBV5-8 and TRBJ2-1; perhaps TRBD1 as D (6 bases). The CDR3 has 12 amino acids. Trimming left V 5 bases short and J 5 bases short, with 8 bases between. Germline lookup yields CDR1 SGHTS and CDR2 YDEGEE. The CDR3 region has the DNA TGTGCCAGCAGGGGGGCTGACAATGAGCAGTTCTTC. Its protein is CASRGADNEQFF.

This clone was observed a single time. This rearrangement joins TRBV11-1 to TRBJ1-1; a possible D gene is TRBD1 (5 bases). V was cut by 7 bases and J by 1 base, with 13 bases left in between. There are 14 residues in the CDR3. The germline gives CDR1 SGHAT, CDR2 FQDESV (reference sequence). The chain's CDR3 is CASTGDVWNTEAFF. CDR3 coding DNA: TGTGCCAGCACTGGGGACGTTTGGAACACTGAAGCTTTCTTT.

The chain recombines TRBV14 with TRBJ1-4; 9 nucleotides agree with TRBD1. CDR1 and CDR2 (germline): SGHDN, FVKESK. This CDR3 is built from 15 residues. Germline trimming cut 4 bases from V and 10 bases from J; bases unmatched to any gene: 10. The CDR3 region is CASSLATGGLRKLFF. In nucleotides, the CDR3 is TGTGCCAGCAGCCTAGCTACAGGGGGCCTTCGAAAACTGTTTTTT. The entire variable domain, with the rest obtained from reference TRBV14 and TRBJ1-4, is as follows: EAGVTQFPSHSVIEKGQTVTLRCDPISGHDNLYWYRRVMGKEIKFLLHFVKESKQDESGMPNNRFLAERTGGTYSTLKVQPAELEDSGVYFCASSLATGGLRKLFFGSGTQLSVL.

The genes are TRBV7-2 and TRBJ1-2; no clear D. V lost 1 base and J 4 bases, leaving 7 bases between the germline ends. The CDR3 has 13 amino acids. CDR1 is SGHTA and CDR2 is FQGNSA in the germline V gene. In nucleotides, the CDR3 is TGTGCCAGCAGCTTAGGGCAGTTCTATGGCTACACCTTC. This sequence encodes CASSLGQFYGYTF.

The chain combines TRBV30 with TRBJ2-7; D unresolved. The CDR3 length is 13 residues. Looked up from germline, CDR1 is GTSNPN and CDR2 is SVGIG (reference sequence). Trimming left V 6 bases short and J 4 bases short, with 16 bases between. CDR3 in DNA: TGTGCCTGTCAGATTGCCGCCGGGTACGAGCAGTACTTC. Amino acid sequence: CACQIAAGYEQYF.

The chain couples TRBV19 to TRBJ2-6; D unclear. V was shortened by 8 bases and J by 0 bases, with 5 bases between the two germline ends. Germline lookup yields CDR1 LNHDA and CDR2 SQIVND (reference sequence). The CDR3 covers 13 residues. CDR3 sequence reads: CASEGSGANVLTF. CDR3 sequence (DNA): TGTGCCAGTGAAGGCTCTGGGGCCAACGTCCTGACTTTC. Complete variable domain (other parts from reference TRBV19 and TRBJ2-6): DGGITQSPKYLFRKEGQNVTLSCEQNLNHDAMYWYRQDPGQGLRLIYYSQIVNDFQKGDIAEGYSVSREKKESFPLTVTSAQKNPTAFYLCASEGSGANVLTFGAGSRLTVL.

This sequence joins TRBV6-4 and TRBJ2-5; 9 bases are a match to TRBD2. V was clipped by 3 bases and J by 2 bases; unmatched bases: 4. The length of the CDR3 is 15 residues. Germline CDR1 MRHNA, CDR2 SNTAGT. CDR3 sequence (DNA): TGTGCCAGCAGTGAGGGTAGCGGGGGTCAAGAGACCCAGTACTTC. Protein product: CASSEGSGGQETQYF.

J is TRBJ1-5 and V is TRBV7-2; maybe TRBD1 (6 bases). This CDR3 has 13 amino acids. V was clipped by 4 bases and J by 8 bases, with 12 bases between them. Per the germline V gene, CDR1 is SGHTA and CDR2 is FQGNSA. The CDR3 DNA reads as TGTGCCAGCAGCTCGTTACAGGGCGAGCCCCAGCATTTT. Its translation is CASSSLQGEPQHF.

This sequence joins TRBV2 and TRBJ1-2; the D is unclear. Per the germline V gene, CDR1 is SNHLY and CDR2 is FYNNEI. V lost 8 bases and J lost 8, with 15 bases in between. The CDR3 contains 12 residues. The CDR3 sequence: CASSDIHLGYTF. The DNA of the CDR3 is TGTGCCAGCTCAGATATACACCTCGGCTACACCTTC.

The chain recombines TRBV5-1 with TRBJ2-1, with D uncertain. CDR1 and CDR2 from the germline V gene are SGHRS and YFSETQ. V was cut by 5 bases and J by 8 bases, with 14 bases left in between. The CDR3 is 13 amino acids. The CDR3 region is CASSTIGIHEQFF. The CDR3 DNA reads as TGCGCCAGCAGTACCATTGGCATCCATGAGCAGTTCTTC.

The chain links TRBV9 to TRBJ1-6, with TRBD1 identical over 7 bases. Germline-derived CDR1 and CDR2 are SGDLS and YYNGEE. V shed 0 bases and J 6 bases; nucleotides not matched to a gene: 9. This CDR3 region has 17 residues. CDR3 nucleotide sequence: TGTGCCAGCAGCGTAGCTGTAGGGGGCACGGTTAATTCACCCCTCCACTTT. This codes for CASSVAVGGTVNSPLHF.

V usage is TRBV18 and J usage is TRBJ2-1; D uncertain. V was shortened by 0 bases and J by 4 bases, with 13 bases between the two germline ends. The CDR3 extends over 16 amino acids. Germline V gene data show CDR1 as KGHSH and CDR2 as LQKENI. This CDR3 is CASSPPYTDLYNEQFF. Here the CDR3 DNA reads TGTGCCAGCTCACCACCGTACACAGACCTTTACAATGAGCAGTTCTTC.

CDR3 nucleotides: TGTGCCAGCAGCTTAGCCGCCAGGGGACTTGGTGGCTACACCTTC. Residues: CASSLAARGLGGYTF. The chain recombines TRBV7-6 with TRBJ1-2, with TRBD1 as a possible D gene (6 bases). Trimming removed 0 bases from V and 7 bases from J, with 15 bases in between. The CDR3 contains 15 residues. The germline V gene encodes CDR1 SGHVS and CDR2 FNYEAQ.

The chain recombines TRBV5-4 with TRBJ1-2, with D possibly matching TRBD1 (5 bases). The germline V gene encodes CDR1 SGHNT and CDR2 YYREEE (reference sequence). The CDR3 sequence is 13 residues long. Trimming stripped 5 bases from V and 2 bases from J, with 10 bases between. The CDR3 DNA is TGTGCCAGCAGAGGGACCGAGAACTATGGCTACACCTTC. Translation: CASRGTENYGYTF.

This chain connects TRBV19 to TRBJ1-2; unclear D gene. Trimming cost V 0 bases and J 3 bases, with 5 bases left between them. Per germline, CDR1 LNHDA and CDR2 SQIVND (reference sequence). This CDR3 comprises 13 residues. The CDR3 reads CASSIEAHYGYTF. Here the CDR3 DNA reads TGTGCCAGTAGTATAGAGGCCCACTATGGCTACACCTTC.

This clone was seen only once. The genes are TRBV7-9 and TRBJ1-1; D gene uncertain. V lost 3 bases, J lost 1 base, and 9 bases lay in between. The CDR3 sequence is 14 residues long. Germline V gene sequence: CDR1 SEHNR, CDR2 FQNEAQ (reference sequence). The CDR3 sequence is CASSFDRSNTEAFF. The DNA of the CDR3 is TGTGCCAGCAGCTTTGATCGGTCGAACACTGAAGCTTTCTTT.

The table lists this clone with a count of one. The chain recombines TRBV6-1 with TRBJ1-3, with TRBD1 as a possible D gene (5 bases). Germline CDR1 reads MNHNS; CDR2 reads SASEGT. The CDR3 spans 17 residues. Trimming shortened V by 1 base and J by 4 bases, and 17 bases separated the two germline ends. This CDR3 is CASSEVPIQGGGNTIYF. The DNA for the CDR3 is TGTGCCAGCAGTGAAGTCCCCATTCAGGGTGGGGGAAACACCATATATTTT.

The CDR3 DNA follows: TGTGCCAGCCGTGGGCCCAACTATGGCTACACCTTC. It specifies CASRGPNYGYTF. The genes are TRBV6-5 and TRBJ1-2; D gene ambiguous. V lost 8 bases, J lost 2 bases, and 9 bases lay in between. CDR3 length: 12 residues. Germline V gene sequence: CDR1 MNHEY, CDR2 SVGAGI.

The chain employs TRBV11-2 and TRBJ1-5; no clear D gene. Germline V gene lookup returns CDR1 SGHAT and CDR2 FQNNGV. CDR3 size: 15 residues. The V end was cut by 1 base, the J end by 2 bases, with 9 bases between. CDR3 coding DNA: TGTGCCAGCAGCTTAGGCGCCCTGGGCAATCAGCCCCAGCATTTT. It is translated as CASSLGALGNQPQHF.

This CDR3 reads CATLPNTEAFF. The CDR3 coding sequence is TGTGCCACCCTCCCGAACACTGAAGCTTTCTTT. V gene TRBV6-6 combines with J gene TRBJ1-1; no clear D. The V end lost 10 bases, the J end lost 1 base, and 7 bases lay between the germline ends. Germline loops: CDR1 MNHNY, CDR2 SVGAGI (reference sequence). The CDR3 runs to 11 residues.

A single count supports this clone. The chain has TRBV5-1 and TRBJ1-5; D remains unclear. Germline lookup yields CDR1 SGHRS and CDR2 YFSETQ. Trimming shortened V by 0 bases and J by 1 base, and 11 bases separated the two germline ends. The CDR3 spans 16 residues. CDR3 nucleotides: TGCGCCAGCAGCTTGGACCCTCTGGAGAGCAATCAGCCCCAGCATTTT. Translation gives CASSLDPLESNQPQHF. The full variable domain, rest sourced from reference TRBV5-1 and TRBJ1-5, is KAGVTQTPRYLIKTRGQQVTLSCSPISGHRSVSWYQQTPGQGLQFLFEYFSETQRNKGNFPGRFSGRQFSNSRSEMNVSTLELGDSALYLCASSLDPLESNQPQHFGDGTRLSIL.

J is TRBJ1-2 and V is TRBV7-2, with 7 bases aligning to TRBD1. Germline V gives CDR1 SGHTA, CDR2 FQGNSA. V gave up 4 bases and J gave up 0 bases; unmatched junction bases: 8. This CDR3 is 16 amino acids long. CDR3 region: CASSYRTGGSNYGYTF. In nucleotides, the CDR3 is TGTGCCAGCAGCTACCGGACAGGCGGGTCTAACTATGGCTACACCTTC.